The clone carrying this T cell receptor beta chain was picked up a small number of times. The target antigen is unknown. A single record per CDR3 protein comes from TCRdb applying MiXCR to the 5' RACE reads. In the table there are 500,000 to 550,000 distinct CDR3 sequences, about a fifth of which are singletons. This specimen belongs to a study of T-cell memory formation after mild COVID-19. The CDR3 covers 15 residues. The ends were cut back, 5 bases at V and 6 bases at J, with 17 bases in the middle. Germline-derived CDR1 and CDR2 are SGHAT and FQNNGV. Study-wide results and caveats: Memory sampled before infection contained some responding clones, suggesting cross-reactive memory joined.

The V and J genes are TRBV11-2 and TRBJ2-1; TRBD1 or TRBD2 may be the D gene (6 bases each). The material sequenced was PBMCs or a T cell subset sorted from them (not recorded which). The sequence came from an adult woman who had mild COVID-19 (a few samples of this study predate the infection). Cell type and time point are not known. The CDR3 loop reads CASSPGLGGSNEQFF. The DNA of the CDR3 is TGTGCCAGCAGCCCGGGACTGGGGGGCTCCAATGAGCAGTTCTTC. Full variable domain (missing parts from reference TRBV11-2 and TRBJ2-1): EAGVAQSPRYKIIEKRQSVAFWCNPISGHATLYWYQQILGQGPKLLIQFQNNGVVDDSQLPKDRFSAERLKGVDSTLKIQPAKLEDSAVYLCASSPGLGGSNEQFFGPGTRLTVL.